The present entry profiles one TCR beta chain with its context. This receptor's antigen is unknown. One base away there is no much larger clone; base qualities are not given. Whole blood was collected in K2EDTA tubes by collaborating institutions according to the institutions' own protocols. For TCRbeta analysis, collaborators shipped samples in one of three forms: frozen whole blood, isolated PBMCs, or DNA extracted from either of those sample types. The immunoSEQ Assay, a bias-controlled multiplex PCR, was used to amplify TCRbeta CDR3 regions from genomic DNA. Regarding the original processing steps: The number of nucleated cells in each sample was estimated from the amplification of reference gene primers within the assay. To quantify the absolute abundance of each unique TCRbeta CDR3 rearrangement, sequence reads were collapsed and filtered. For each sample, productive Simpson clonality was calculated as the square root of Simpson's diversity index over productive rearrangements. The table comes from immuneACCESS by way of TCRdb, which keeps in-frame sequences with V and J called. Part of the clones is missing from these tables; in studies checked, under half for an unresolved V gene and the rest for unknown reasons. D and trimming were read from the DNA, whereas the V and J calls and clone size are those reported in that table. The sample table shows roughly 140,000 clones, and around 89% are seen once. Roughly 11% of the sample comes from the top ten.

This record belongs to a study of blood T cell repertoires in COVID-19 (dated by TCRdb to 2018 to 2020). About the investigation overall: The collaborator samples originated in the United States, Italy and Spain and spanned the acute and convalescent phases of COVID-19. Samples came from the ongoing ImmuneRACE study (first 160 participants) plus 1,254 subjects from 6 global collaborators. The repertoires were released in a freely available public database meant as a resource for research on the immune response to SARS-CoV-2. The prospective study material was composed of cDNA or gDNA derived from T cells, B-cell-depleted T cells, or PBMCs. Nearly every sample came with metadata listing a de-identified subject ID, COVID-19 status, age in years and sex. Where available, HLA class I and class II types were taken from metadata supplied by the sample provider and were not determined by assay-based typing. The dataset comprised deeply sampled blood TCRbeta repertoires from subjects exposed to, actively infected with, or recovered from COVID-19. The study at large found these results: The amount of clinical and demographic metadata varied by source and participant and was provided uncurated.

Based on the germline V gene, the CDR1 and CDR2 sequences are MNHEY and SVGEGT. From cysteine to phenylalanine, the CDR3 is 15 amino acids long. The sequence is cut down to CDR3 DNA, 45 bases in frame from base 1. The junction shows trimming of 5 bases on V and 6 bases on J, and the gene matches do not reach 7 bases of it. Input material: peripheral blood. The TCR sequence derives from a woman aged 80 or over with acute or convalescent COVID-19. Recombination joined TRBV6-2 or TRBV6-3 with TRBJ1-6; 7 junctional bases match TRBD1. The DNA reads as follows: TGTGCCAGCAGTCCAGGGACAGTGAGTAATTCACCCCTCCACTTT. Translated, it reads CASSPGTVSNSPLHF.